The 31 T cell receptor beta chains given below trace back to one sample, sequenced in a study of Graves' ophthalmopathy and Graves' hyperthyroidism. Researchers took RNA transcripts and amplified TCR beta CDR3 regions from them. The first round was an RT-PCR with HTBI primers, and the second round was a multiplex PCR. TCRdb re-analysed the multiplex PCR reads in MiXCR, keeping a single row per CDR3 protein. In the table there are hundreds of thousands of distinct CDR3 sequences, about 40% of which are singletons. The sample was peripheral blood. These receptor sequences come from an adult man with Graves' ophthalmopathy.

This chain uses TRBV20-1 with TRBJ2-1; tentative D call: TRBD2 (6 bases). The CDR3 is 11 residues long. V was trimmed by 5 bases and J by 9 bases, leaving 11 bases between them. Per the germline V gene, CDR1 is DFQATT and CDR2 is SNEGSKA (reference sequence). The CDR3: CSAPTSLEQFF. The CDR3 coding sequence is TGCAGTGCTCCGACTAGTCTTGAGCAGTTCTTC.

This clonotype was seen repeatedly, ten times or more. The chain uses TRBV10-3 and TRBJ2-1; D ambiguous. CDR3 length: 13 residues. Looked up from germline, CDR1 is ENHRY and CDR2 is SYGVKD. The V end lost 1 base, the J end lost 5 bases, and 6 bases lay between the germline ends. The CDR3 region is CAISEFLDNEQFF. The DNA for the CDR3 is TGTGCCATCAGTGAGTTTCTCGACAATGAGCAGTTCTTC.

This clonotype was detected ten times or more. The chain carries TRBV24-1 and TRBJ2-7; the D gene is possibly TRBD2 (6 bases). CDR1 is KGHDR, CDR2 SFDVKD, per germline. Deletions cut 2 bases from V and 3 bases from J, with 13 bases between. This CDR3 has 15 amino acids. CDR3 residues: CATSDWTNGNYEQYF. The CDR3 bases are TGTGCCACCAGTGATTGGACTAATGGGAACTACGAGCAGTACTTC.

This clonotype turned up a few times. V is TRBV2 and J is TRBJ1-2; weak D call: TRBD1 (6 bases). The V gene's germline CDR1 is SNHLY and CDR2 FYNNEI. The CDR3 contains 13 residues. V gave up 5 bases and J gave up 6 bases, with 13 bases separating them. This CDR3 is CASSLTYRDGYTF. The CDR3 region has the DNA TGTGCCAGCAGTTTAACCTACAGGGATGGCTACACCTTC.

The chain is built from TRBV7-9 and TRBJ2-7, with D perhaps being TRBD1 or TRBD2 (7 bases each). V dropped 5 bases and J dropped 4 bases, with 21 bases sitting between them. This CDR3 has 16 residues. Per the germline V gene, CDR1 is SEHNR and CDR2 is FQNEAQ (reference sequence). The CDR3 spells CASSPQGGLTFYEQYF. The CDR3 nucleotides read TGTGCCAGCAGCCCCCAGGGGGGGCTCACCTTTTACGAGCAGTACTTC.

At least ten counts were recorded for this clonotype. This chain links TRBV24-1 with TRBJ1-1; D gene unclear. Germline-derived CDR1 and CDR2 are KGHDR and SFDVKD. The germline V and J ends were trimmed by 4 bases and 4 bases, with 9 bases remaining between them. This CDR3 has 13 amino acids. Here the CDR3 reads CATSEGHLTEAFF. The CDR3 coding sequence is TGTGCCACCAGTGAAGGTCACCTCACTGAAGCTTTCTTT.

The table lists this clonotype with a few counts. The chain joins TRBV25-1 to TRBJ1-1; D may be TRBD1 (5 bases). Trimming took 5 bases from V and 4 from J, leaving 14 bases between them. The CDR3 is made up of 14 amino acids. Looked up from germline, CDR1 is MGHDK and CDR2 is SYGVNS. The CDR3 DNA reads TGTGCCAGCAGTTTATATGGGGCCGGCACTGAAGCTTTCTTT. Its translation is CASSLYGAGTEAFF.

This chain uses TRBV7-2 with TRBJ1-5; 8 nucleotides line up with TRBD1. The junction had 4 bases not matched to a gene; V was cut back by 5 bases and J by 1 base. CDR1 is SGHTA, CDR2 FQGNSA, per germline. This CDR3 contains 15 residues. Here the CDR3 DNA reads TGTGCCAGCAGCCAGGGGGCTTTGAGCAATCAGCCCCAGCATTTT. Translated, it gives CASSQGALSNQPQHF. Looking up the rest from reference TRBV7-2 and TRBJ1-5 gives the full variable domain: GAGVSQSPSNKVTEKGKDVELRCDPISGHTALYWYRQSLGQGLEFLIYFQGNSAPDKSGLPSDRFSAERTGGSVSTLTIQRTQQEDSAVYLCASSQGALSNQPQHFGDGTRLSIL.

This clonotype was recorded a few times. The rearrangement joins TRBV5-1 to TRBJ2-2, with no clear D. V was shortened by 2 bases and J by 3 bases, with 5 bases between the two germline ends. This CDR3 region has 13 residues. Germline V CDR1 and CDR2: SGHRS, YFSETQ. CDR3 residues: CASSFRHTGELFF. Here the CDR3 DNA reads TGCGCCAGCAGCTTTCGCCACACCGGGGAGCTGTTTTTT.

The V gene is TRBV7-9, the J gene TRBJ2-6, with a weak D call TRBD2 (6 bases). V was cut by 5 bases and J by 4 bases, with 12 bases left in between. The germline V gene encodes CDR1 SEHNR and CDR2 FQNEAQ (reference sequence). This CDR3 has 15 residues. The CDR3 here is CASSQFAGGANVLTF. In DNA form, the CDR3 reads TGTGCCAGCAGCCAATTCGCGGGAGGGGCCAACGTCCTGACTTTC.

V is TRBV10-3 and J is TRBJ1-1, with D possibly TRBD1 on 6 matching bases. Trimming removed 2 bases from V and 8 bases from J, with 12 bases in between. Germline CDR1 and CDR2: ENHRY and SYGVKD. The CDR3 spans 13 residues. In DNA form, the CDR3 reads TGTGCCATCAGTGAGGCACAGGGACGGGAAGCTTTCTTT. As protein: CAISEAQGREAFF.

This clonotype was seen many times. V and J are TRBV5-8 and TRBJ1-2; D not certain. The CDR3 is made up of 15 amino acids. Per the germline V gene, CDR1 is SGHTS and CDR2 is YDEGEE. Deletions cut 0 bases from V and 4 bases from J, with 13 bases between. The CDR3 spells CASSLASGRFYGYTF. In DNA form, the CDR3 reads TGTGCCAGCAGCTTGGCTTCAGGACGGTTCTATGGCTACACCTTC.

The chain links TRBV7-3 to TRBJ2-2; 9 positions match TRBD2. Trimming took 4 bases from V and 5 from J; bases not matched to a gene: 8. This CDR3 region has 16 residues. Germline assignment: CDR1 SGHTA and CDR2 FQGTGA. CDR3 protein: CASSSIAGARTGELFF. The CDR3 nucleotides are TGTGCCAGCAGCTCAATAGCGGGGGCACGAACCGGGGAGCTGTTTTTT.

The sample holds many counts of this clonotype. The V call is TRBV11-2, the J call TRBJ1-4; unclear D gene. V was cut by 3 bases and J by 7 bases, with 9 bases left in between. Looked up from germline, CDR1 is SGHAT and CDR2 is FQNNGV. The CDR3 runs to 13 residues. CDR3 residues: CASSLIRSEKLFF. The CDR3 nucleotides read TGTGCCAGCAGCTTGATCAGGAGTGAAAAACTGTTTTTT.

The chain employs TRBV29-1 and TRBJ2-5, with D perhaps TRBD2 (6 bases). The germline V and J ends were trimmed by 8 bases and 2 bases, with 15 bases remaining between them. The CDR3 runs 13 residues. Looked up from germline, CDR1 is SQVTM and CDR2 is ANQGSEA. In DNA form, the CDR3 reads TGCAGCCAAGGGACTCGGGGGCAAGAGACCCAGTACTTC. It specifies CSQGTRGQETQYF.

CDR3 DNA: TGCGCCAGCAGCTTGGGGGACAGGGATGTCGGGGAGCTGTTTTTT. Residues: CASSLGDRDVGELFF. The J gene is TRBJ2-2, the V gene TRBV5-1; 9 bases are a match to TRBD1. V was pared by 0 bases and J by 7 bases, with 4 bases of the junction left unmatched. The CDR3 loop spans 15 amino acids. The V gene's germline CDR1 is SGHRS and CDR2 YFSETQ.

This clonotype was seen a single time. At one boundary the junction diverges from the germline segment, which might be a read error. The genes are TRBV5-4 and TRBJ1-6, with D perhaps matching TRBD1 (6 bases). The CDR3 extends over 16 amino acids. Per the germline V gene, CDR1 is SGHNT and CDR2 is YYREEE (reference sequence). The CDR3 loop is CASSQVGGNRVSPLHF. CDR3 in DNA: TGCGCCAGCAGCCAAGTCGGGGGTAACAGGGTTTCACCCCTCCACTTT.

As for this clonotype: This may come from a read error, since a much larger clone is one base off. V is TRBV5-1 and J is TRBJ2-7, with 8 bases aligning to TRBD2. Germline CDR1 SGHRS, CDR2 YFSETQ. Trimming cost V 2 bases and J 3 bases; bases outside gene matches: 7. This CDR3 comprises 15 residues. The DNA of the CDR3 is TGCGCCAGCAGCTTCGCCGGGAGGGAGCTCTACGAGCAGTACTTC. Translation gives CASSFAGRELYEQYF. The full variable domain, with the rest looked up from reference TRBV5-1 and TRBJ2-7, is KAGVTQTPRYLIKTRGQQVTLSCSPISGHRSVSWYQQTPGQGLQFLFEYFSETQRNKGNFPGRFSGRQFSNSRSEMNVSTLELGDSALYLCASSFAGRELYEQYFGPGTRLTVT.

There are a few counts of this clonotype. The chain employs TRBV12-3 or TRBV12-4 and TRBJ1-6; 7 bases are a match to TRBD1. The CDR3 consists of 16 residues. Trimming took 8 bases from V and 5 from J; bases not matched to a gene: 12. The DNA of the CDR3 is TGTGCCAGCTCACCGCCCAACAGGGGAAATAATTCACCCCTCCACTTT. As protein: CASSPPNRGNNSPLHF.

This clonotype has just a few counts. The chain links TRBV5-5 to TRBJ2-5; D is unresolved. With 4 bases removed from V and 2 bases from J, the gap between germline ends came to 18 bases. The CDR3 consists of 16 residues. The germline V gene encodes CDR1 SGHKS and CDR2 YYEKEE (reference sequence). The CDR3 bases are TGTGCCAGCAGCACGCGGTCTATATTCCCACAAGAGACCCAGTACTTC. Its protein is CASSTRSIFPQETQYF.

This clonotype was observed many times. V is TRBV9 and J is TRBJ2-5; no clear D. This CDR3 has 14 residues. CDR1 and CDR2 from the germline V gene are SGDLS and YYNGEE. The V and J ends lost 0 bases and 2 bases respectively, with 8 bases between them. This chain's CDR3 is CASSVGAAQETQYF. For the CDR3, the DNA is TGTGCCAGCAGCGTAGGGGCGGCACAAGAGACCCAGTACTTC.

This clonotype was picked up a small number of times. The CDR3 reads CASSQEGSPYYEQYF. The CDR3, as DNA: TGTGCCAGCAGCCAAGAAGGCTCTCCATACTACGAGCAGTACTTC. J is TRBJ2-7 and V is TRBV7-2; D is uncertain. This CDR3 comprises 15 residues. V lost 5 bases, J lost 3 bases, and 17 bases lay in between. CDR1 and CDR2 from the germline V gene are SGHTA and FQGNSA.

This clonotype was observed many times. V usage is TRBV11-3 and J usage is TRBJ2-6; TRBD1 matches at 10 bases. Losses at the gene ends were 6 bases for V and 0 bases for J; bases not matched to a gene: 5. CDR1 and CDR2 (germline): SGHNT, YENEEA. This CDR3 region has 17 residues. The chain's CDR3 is CASRTGTGVSGANVLTF. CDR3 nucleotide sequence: TGTGCCAGCAGGACCGGGACAGGGGTCTCTGGGGCCAACGTCCTGACTTTC.

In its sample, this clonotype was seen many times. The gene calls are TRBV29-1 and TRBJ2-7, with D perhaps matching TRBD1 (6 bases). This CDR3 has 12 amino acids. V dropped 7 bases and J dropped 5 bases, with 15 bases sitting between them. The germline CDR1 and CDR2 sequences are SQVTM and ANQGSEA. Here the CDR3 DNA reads TGCAGCGGGACAGTCACAGAAAACGAGCAGTACTTC. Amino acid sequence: CSGTVTENEQYF.

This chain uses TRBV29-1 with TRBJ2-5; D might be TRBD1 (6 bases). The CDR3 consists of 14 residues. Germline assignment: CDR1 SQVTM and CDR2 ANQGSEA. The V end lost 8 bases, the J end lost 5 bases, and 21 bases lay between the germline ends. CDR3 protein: CSQDGSRGRETQYF. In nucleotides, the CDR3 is TGCAGCCAAGATGGGAGCAGGGGAAGGGAGACCCAGTACTTC.

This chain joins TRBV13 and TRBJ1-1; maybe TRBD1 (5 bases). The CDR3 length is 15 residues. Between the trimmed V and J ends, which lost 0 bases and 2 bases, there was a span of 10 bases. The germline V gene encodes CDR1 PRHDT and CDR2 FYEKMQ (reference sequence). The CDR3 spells CASSLGFRDNTEAFF. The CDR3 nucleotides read TGTGCCAGCAGCTTAGGTTTCCGGGACAACACTGAAGCTTTCTTT.

The CDR3 DNA reads TGTGCCAGCGTTGATAGCCAGACTAGGCAAGAGACCCAGTACTTC. This gives the protein CASVDSQTRQETQYF. This sequence joins TRBV2 and TRBJ2-5, with D perhaps matching TRBD2 (6 bases). CDR1 and CDR2 from the germline V gene are SNHLY and FYNNEI. V lost 8 bases and J lost 2, with 18 bases in between. This CDR3 region has 15 residues.

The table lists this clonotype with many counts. CDR3 sequence (DNA): TGTGCCAGCAGCGTAGACGTGCGCGGGGAGACCCAGTACTTC. The encoded protein is CASSVDVRGETQYF. The chain has TRBV9 and TRBJ2-5, with D possibly TRBD2 on 5 matching bases. The CDR3 consists of 14 residues. Germline CDR1 and CDR2: SGDLS and YYNGEE. Trimming removed 0 bases at V and 5 bases at J, with 11 bases between.

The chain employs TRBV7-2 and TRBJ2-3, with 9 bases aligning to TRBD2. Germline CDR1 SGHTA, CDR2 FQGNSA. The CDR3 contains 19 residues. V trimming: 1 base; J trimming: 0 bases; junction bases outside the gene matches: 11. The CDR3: CASSLEDSGGETSTDTQYF. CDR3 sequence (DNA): TGTGCCAGCAGCTTAGAAGATAGCGGGGGTGAAACTAGCACAGATACGCAGTATTTT.

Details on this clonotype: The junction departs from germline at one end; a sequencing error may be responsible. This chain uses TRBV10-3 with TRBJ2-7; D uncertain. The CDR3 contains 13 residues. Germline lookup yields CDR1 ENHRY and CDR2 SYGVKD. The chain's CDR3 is CANSARPTYEQYF. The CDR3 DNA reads TGTGCCAACAGTGCCCGCCCAACCTACGAGCAGTACTTC.

The CDR3 coding sequence is TGTGCCAGCAGTGATACGGCCGGACAAGAGACCCAGTACTTC. Residues: CASSDTAGQETQYF. J is TRBJ2-5 and V is TRBV25-1; D not resolved. Germline assignment: CDR1 MGHDK and CDR2 SYGVNS. There are 14 residues in the CDR3. Trimming took off 3 bases at V and 2 bases at J, with 10 bases between the two ends. The full variable domain, in which reference TRBV25-1 and TRBJ2-5 provide the parts outside the CDR3, is EADIYQTPRYLVIGTGKKITLECSQTMGHDKMYWYQQDPGMELHLIHYSYGVNSTEKGDLSSESTVSRIRTEHFPLTLESARPSHTSQYLCASSDTAGQETQYFGPGTRLLVL.